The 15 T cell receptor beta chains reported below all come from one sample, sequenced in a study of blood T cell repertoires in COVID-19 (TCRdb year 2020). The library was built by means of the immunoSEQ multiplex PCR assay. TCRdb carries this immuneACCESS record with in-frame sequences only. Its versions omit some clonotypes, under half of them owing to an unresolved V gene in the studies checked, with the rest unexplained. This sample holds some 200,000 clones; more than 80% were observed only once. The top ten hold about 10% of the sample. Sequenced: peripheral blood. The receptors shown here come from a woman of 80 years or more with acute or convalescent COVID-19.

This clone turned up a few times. The CDR3, as DNA: TGTGCCAGCAGCCCTCCCGACAGGCTCACTGAAGCTTTCTTT. Protein: CASSPPDRLTEAFF. The chain links TRBV11-3 to TRBJ1-1; D perhaps matches TRBD1 (6 bases). Deletions cut 5 bases from V and 4 bases from J, with 14 bases between. The CDR3 sequence is 14 residues long. Germline lookup yields CDR1 SGHNT and CDR2 YENEEA.

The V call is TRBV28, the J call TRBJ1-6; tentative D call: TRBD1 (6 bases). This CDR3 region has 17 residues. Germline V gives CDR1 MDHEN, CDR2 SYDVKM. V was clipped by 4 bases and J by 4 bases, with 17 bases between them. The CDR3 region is CASSSTGPRSYNSPLHF. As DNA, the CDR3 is TGTGCCAGCAGTTCGACAGGCCCCCGCTCATATAATTCACCCCTCCACTTT.

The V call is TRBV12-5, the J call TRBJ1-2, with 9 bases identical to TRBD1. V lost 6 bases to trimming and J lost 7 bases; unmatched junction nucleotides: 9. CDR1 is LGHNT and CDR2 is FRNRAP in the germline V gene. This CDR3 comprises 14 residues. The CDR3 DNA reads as TGTGCTAGTGGGCCCTCCGTGACAGGGGGTGGCTACACCTTC. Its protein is CASGPSVTGGGYTF.

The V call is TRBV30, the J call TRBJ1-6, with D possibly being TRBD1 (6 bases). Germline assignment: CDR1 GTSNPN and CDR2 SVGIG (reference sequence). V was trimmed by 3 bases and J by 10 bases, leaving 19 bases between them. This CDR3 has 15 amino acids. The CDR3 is CAWSPGGGGESPLHF. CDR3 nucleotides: TGTGCCTGGAGCCCCGGCGGGGGGGGCGAGTCACCCCTCCACTTT.

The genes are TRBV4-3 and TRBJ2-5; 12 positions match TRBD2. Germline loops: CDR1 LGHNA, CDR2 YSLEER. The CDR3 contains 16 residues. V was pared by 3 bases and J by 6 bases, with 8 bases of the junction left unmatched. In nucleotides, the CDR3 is TGCGCCAGCAGCCATCAGACTAGCGGGGGAGGAAAGACCCAGTACTTC. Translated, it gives CASSHQTSGGGKTQYF.

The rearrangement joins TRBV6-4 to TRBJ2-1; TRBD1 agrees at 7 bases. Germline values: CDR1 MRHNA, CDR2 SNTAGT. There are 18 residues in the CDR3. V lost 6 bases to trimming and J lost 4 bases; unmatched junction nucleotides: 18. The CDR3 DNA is TGTGCCAGCAGCAACTCTTCGAGGGGACAGCGGAGATACAATGAGCAGTTCTTC. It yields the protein CASSNSSRGQRRYNEQFF.

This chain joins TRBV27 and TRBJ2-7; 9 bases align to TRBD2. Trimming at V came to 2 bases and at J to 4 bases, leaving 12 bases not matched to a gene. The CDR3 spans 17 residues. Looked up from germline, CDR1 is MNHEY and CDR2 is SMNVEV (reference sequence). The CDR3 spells CASSLRLNSGRGYEQYF. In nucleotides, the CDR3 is TGTGCCAGCAGTTTAAGACTCAATAGCGGGAGAGGGTACGAGCAGTACTTC.

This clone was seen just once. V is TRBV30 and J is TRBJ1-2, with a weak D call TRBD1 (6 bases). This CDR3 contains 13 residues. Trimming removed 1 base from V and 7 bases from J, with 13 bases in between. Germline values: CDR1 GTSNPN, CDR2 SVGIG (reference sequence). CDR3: CAWSGQQGSGYTF. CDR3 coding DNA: TGTGCCTGGAGTGGTCAACAGGGCAGTGGCTACACCTTC. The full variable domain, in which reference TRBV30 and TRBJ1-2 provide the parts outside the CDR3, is SQTIHQWPATLVQPVGSPLSLECTVEGTSNPNLYWYRQAAGRGLQLLFYSVGIGQISSEVPQNLSASRPQDRQFILSSKKLLLSDSGFYLCAWSGQQGSGYTFGSGTRLTVV.

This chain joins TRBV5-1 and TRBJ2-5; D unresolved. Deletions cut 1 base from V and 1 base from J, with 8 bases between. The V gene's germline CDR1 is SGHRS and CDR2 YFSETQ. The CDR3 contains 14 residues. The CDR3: CASSLQTFQETQYF. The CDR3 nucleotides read TGCGCCAGCAGCTTGCAGACATTCCAAGAGACCCAGTACTTC.

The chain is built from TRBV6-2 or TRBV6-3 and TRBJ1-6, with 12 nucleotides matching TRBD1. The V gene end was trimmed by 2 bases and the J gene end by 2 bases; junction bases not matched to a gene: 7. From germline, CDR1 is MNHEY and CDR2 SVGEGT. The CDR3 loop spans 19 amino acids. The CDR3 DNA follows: TGTGCCAGCAGTTACAACCGGGACAGGGGGCTTACCTATAATTCACCCCTCCACTTT. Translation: CASSYNRDRGLTYNSPLHF.

CDR3 protein: CASSQDGGAREKLFF. DNA of the CDR3: TGTGCCAGCAGCCAAGATGGGGGGGCGCGAGAAAAACTGTTTTTT. This chain joins TRBV4-2 and TRBJ1-4; tentatively, D is TRBD1 (6 bases). Germline CDR1 LGHNA, CDR2 YNFKEQ. The V end was cut by 0 bases, the J end by 8 bases, with 13 bases between. This CDR3 is built from 15 residues.

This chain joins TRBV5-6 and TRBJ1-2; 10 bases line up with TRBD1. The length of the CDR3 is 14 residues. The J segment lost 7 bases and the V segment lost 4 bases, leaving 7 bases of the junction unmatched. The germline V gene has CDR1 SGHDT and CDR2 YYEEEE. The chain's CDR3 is CASSPDRGQTGYTF. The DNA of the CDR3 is TGTGCCAGCAGCCCCGACAGGGGGCAGACTGGCTACACCTTC.

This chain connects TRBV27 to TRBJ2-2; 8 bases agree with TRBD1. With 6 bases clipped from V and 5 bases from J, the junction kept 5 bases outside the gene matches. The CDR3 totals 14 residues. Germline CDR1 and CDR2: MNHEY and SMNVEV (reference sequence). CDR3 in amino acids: CASRQGVQTGELFF. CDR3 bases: TGTGCCAGCAGACAGGGGGTTCAGACCGGGGAGCTGTTTTTT.

The CDR3 spells CASRHKNYGYTF. DNA of the CDR3: TGTGCCAGCAGACACAAGAACTATGGCTACACCTTC. The rearrangement joins TRBV6-5 to TRBJ1-2; D not resolved. Germline CDR1 reads MNHEY; CDR2 reads SVGAGI. The CDR3 totals 12 residues. V was trimmed by 6 bases and J by 2 bases, leaving 7 bases between them.

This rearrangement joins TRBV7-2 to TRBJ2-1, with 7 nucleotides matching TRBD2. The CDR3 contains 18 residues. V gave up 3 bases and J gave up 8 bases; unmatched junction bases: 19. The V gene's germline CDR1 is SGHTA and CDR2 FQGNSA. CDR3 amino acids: CASSFGGPGLKLIYEQFF. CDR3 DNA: TGTGCCAGCAGCTTTGGAGGCCCGGGACTAAAGCTAATATATGAGCAGTTCTTC.